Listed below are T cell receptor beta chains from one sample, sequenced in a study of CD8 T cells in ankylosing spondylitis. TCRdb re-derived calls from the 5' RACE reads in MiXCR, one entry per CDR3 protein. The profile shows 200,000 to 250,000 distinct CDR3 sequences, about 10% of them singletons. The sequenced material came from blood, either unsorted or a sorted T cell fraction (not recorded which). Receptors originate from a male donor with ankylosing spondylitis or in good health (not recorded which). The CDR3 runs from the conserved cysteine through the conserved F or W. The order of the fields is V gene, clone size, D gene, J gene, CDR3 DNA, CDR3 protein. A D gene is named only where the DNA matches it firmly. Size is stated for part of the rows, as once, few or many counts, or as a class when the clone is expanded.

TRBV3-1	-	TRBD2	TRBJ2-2	TGTGCCACCAGCCAAGTCCCTCATATCGGACTAGCGGTCGGGGAGCTGTTTTTT	CATSQVPHIGLAVGELFF
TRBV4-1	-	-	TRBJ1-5	TGCGCCAGCAGCCAAGAGTTCCCGTCCTTATATCAGCCCCAGCATTTT	CASSQEFPSLYQPQHF
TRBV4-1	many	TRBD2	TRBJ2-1	TGCGCCAGCAGCCACATCCTCGATAGCGGGGGGGCGAATGAGCAGTTCTTC	CASSHILDSGGANEQFF
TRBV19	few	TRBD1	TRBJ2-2	TGTGCCAGTAGTAAGGGACAGGGAAACACCGGGGAGCTGTTTTTT	CASSKGQGNTGELFF
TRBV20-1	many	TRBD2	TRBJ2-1	TGCAGTGCCCACCGACAGACTAGCGGGAAAGTGGAGTTCTTC	CSAHRQTSGKVEFF
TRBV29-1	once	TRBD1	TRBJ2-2	TGCAGCGTTTACAGGGGCACCGGGGAGCTGTTTTTT	CSVYRGTGELFF
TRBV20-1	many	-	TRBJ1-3	TGCAGTGTTGAGGGGCGCTCTGGAAACACCATATATTTT	CSVEGRSGNTIYF
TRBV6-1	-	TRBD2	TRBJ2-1	TGTGCCAGCAGCGCACTAGCGGGGGGGATGGATGAGCAGTTCTTC	CASSALAGGMDEQFF
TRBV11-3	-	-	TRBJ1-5	TGTGCCAGCAGCTTAGGCCCCAGTTATAGCAATCAGCCCCAGCATTTT	CASSLGPSYSNQPQHF
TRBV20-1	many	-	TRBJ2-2	TGCAGTGCTAGAGACCCCCCCGGGGAGCTGTTTTTT	CSARDPPGELFF
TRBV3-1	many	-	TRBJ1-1	TGTGCCAGCAGCCAAGATGGGGTTGGGGGGCGCGAAGCTTTCTTT	CASSQDGVGGREAFF
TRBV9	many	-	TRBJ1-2	TGTGCCAGCAGCGACGAGACAGCTAACTATGGCTACACCTTC	CASSDETANYGYTF
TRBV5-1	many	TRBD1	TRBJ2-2	TGCGCCAGCAGCTTAAGACAGGGAACCACCGGGGAGCTGTTTTTT	CASSLRQGTTGELFF
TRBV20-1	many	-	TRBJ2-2	TGCAGTGCTAGAGGCCTTTTCACCGGGGAGCTGTTTTTT	CSARGLFTGELFF
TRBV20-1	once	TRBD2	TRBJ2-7	TGCAGTGCTAGAAGAGCGGGGTCCCTCGAGCAGTACTTC	CSARRAGSLEQYF
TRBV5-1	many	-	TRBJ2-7	TGCGCCAGCAGCTTCGTGGGAACCCCCTACGAGCAGTACTTC	CASSFVGTPYEQYF
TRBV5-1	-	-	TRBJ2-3	TGCGCCAGCAGCTTGGCACAGTTCACAGATACGCAGTATTTT	CASSLAQFTDTQYF
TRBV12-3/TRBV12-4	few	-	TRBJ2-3	TGTGCCAGCAGTTCAGGGGCGTTCGCGCAGTATTTT	CASSSGAFAQYF
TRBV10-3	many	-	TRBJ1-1	TGTGCCATCAGTGATCCAGGGTGGGACACTGAAGCTTTCTTT	CAISDPGWDTEAFF
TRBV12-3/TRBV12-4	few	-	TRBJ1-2	TGTGCCAGCATGCGTTCCCATGGCTACACCTTC	CASMRSHGYTF
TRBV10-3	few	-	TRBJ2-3	TGTGCCATCAGTGAGTCGGAAGGTCGGGCAGGGGATACGCAGTATTTT	CAISESEGRAGDTQYF
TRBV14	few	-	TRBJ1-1	TGTGCCAGCAGCCAAGGAGTTTTAAGGCGCGCTGAAGCTTTCTTT	CASSQGVLRRAEAFF
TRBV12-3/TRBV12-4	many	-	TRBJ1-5	TGTGCCAGCAGTTTCCACGATAGCAATCAGCCCCAGCATTTT	CASSFHDSNQPQHF
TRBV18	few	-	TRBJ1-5	TGTGCCAGCTCACCTGACGGAAACAATCAGCCCCAGCATTTT	CASSPDGNNQPQHF
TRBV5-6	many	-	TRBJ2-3	TGTGCCAGCAGCAACGGACAGATACGGTATGGTGATACGCAGTATTTT	CASSNGQIRYGDTQYF
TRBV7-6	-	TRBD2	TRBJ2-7	TGTGCCAGCAGCTTAGAGCGGGAGTTCTCCCACGAGCAGTACTTC	CASSLEREFSHEQYF
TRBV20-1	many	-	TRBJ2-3	TGCAGTGCTTTCGGGACCTCCACAGATACGCAGTATTTT	CSAFGTSTDTQYF
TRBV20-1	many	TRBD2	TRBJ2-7	TGCAGTGCTAGGGCACCGGGACTAGCGGTTCGGGGGGGATACGAGCAGTACTTC	CSARAPGLAVRGGYEQYF
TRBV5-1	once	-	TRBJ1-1	TGCGCCAGCAGTGGGGAGGCAACTGAAGCTTTCTTT	CASSGEATEAFF
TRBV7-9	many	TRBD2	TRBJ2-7	TGTGCCAGCAGCTTCGGGGGGGCTGGATACGAGCAGTACTTC	CASSFGGAGYEQYF
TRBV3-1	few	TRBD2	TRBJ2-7	TGTGCCAGCAGCCAAGTGGCGGGAGCCACCTACGAGCAGTACTTC	CASSQVAGATYEQYF
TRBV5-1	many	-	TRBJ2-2	TGCGCCAGCAGCATGGGGACCGCAGGGACCCGGGAGCTGTTTTTT	CASSMGTAGTRELFF
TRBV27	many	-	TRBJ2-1	TGTGCCAGCAGTTTACTCGGCGATGAGCAGTTCTTC	CASSLLGDEQFF
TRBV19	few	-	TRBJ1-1	TGTGCCAGTAGGGTCCCGGGACACCCGACCACTGAAGCTTTCTTT	CASRVPGHPTTEAFF
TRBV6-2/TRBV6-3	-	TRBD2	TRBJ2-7	TGTGCCAGCAGTTACGGGACTAGCGGGGACGAGCAGTACTTC	CASSYGTSGDEQYF
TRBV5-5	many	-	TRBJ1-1	TGTGCCAGCAGCTTGGTTTCGAACACTGAAGCTTTCTTT	CASSLVSNTEAFF
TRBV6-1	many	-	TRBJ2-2	TGTGCCAGCAGGAAGGGACAGAACACCGGGGAGCTGTTTTTT	CASRKGQNTGELFF
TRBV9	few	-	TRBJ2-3	TGTGCCAGCAGCGTAGGGCCTTCAGATACGCAGTATTTT	CASSVGPSDTQYF
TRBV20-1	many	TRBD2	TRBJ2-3	TGCAGTGCGTCCGGGACTAGCGGGGTTGCAGATACGCAGTATTTT	CSASGTSGVADTQYF
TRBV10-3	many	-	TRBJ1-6	TGTGCCATCAGTGAGTTGTCAGGGCTCTCACCCCTCCACTTT	CAISELSGLSPLHF
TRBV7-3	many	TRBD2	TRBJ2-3	TGTGCCAGCAGCCCACTACCCCGGACTAGCGGAGCCTTTATTGCAGATACGCAGTATTTT	CASSPLPRTSGAFIADTQYF
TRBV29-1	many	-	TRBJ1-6	TGCAGCGTTCCCAGCACAGCTATCTTCATCAGCTCCTATAATTCACCCCTCCACTTT	CSVPSTAIFISSYNSPLHF
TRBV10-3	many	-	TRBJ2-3	TGTGCCACTACGGACAGTCTCACAGATACGCAGTATTTT	CATTDSLTDTQYF
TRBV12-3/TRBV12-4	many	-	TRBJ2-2	TGTGCCAGCAGCCGCTTACTAGGGGAGGAGCTGTTTTTT	CASSRLLGEELFF
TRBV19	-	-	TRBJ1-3	TGTGCCAGTAGTATACCCCGGTGGTCGAGTGGAAACACCATATATTTT	CASSIPRWSSGNTIYF
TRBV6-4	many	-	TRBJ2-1	TGTGCCAGCAGTCCCCGGTCCTCGAGCTCCTACAATGAGCAGTTCTTC	CASSPRSSSSYNEQFF
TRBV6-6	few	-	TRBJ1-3	TGTGCCAGCCTGGTGGGAAACACCATATATTTT	CASLVGNTIYF
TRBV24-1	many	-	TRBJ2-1	TGTGCCACCGGTAGTAACAATGAGCAGTTCTTC	CATGSNNEQFF
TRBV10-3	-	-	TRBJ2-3	TGTGCCATCAGTGGGCCTGCCGCAGATACGCAGTATTTT	CAISGPAADTQYF
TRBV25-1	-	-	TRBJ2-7	TGTGCCAGCAGCCTGATGTACGAGCAGTACTTC	CASSLMYEQYF
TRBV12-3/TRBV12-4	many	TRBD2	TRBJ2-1	TGTGCCAGCACTGAGTCTAGCGGGAGGAACGAGCAGTTCTTC	CASTESSGRNEQFF
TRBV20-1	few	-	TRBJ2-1	TGCAGTGCTAGAAGAAAGGGGCAACTCTCCTACAATGAGCAGTTCTTC	CSARRKGQLSYNEQFF
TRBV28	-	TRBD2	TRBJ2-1	TGTGCCAGCAGTTTATCGCGGACTAGCGTCTACAATGAGCAGTTCTTC	CASSLSRTSVYNEQFF